One sample yielded the 7 T cell receptor beta chains listed below, sequenced in a study of chemoradiotherapy in HPV16-positive cancers. The method was immunoSEQ multiplex PCR; TCRdb's version includes in-frame clones alone and lacks a portion of them. Among some 30,000 clones listed, about 88% were seen once. The sequencing used blood, collected from a patient who underwent chemoradiotherapy. All receptors derive from a human donor with HPV-associated anogenital cancer.

The CDR3, as DNA: TGCACCAGCAGCCATTACGTGCAGGGTCAGTTCTTC. Protein: CTSSHYVQGQFF. The chain links TRBV1 to TRBJ2-1; the tabulated D call, TRBD1, remains unverified against the DNA. TRBV1 constitutes a pseudogene. CDR3 length: 12 amino acids.

The chain is built from TRBV7-9 and TRBJ2-5; D call uncertain. Looked up from germline, CDR1 is SEHNR and CDR2 is FQNEAQ (reference sequence). The CDR3 has 18 amino acids. The ends were cut back, 5 bases at V and 1 base at J, with 23 bases in the middle. CDR3 DNA: TGTGCCAGCAGCCCAAACTACCCCCGGACCGCTATCCAAGAGACCCAGTACTTC. It codes for CASSPNYPRTAIQETQYF.

The chain joins TRBV29-1 to TRBJ1-2; D gene ambiguous. This CDR3 region has 15 residues. The V end was cut by 7 bases, the J end by 1 base, with 19 bases between. CDR1 is SQVTM, CDR2 ANQGSEA, per germline. CDR3 residues: CSAYFSGGGNYGYTF. For the CDR3, the DNA is TGCAGCGCCTACTTTTCCGGTGGCGGTAACTATGGCTACACCTTC.

V usage is TRBV5-4 and J usage is TRBJ2-3; D is perhaps TRBD1 (5 bases). V lost 2 bases to trimming and J lost 4 bases, with 11 bases between them. There are 14 residues in the CDR3. CDR1 is SGHNT, CDR2 YYREEE, per germline (reference sequence). DNA for the CDR3: TGTGCCAGCAGCTTCTCGCAGGGCGCAGATACGCAGTATTTT. Translating it yields CASSFSQGADTQYF. The full variable domain, completed using reference TRBV5-4 and TRBJ2-3, is ETGVTQSPTHLIKTRGQQVTLRCSSQSGHNTVSWYQQALGQGPQFIFQYYREEENGRGNFPPRFSGLQFPNYSSELNVNALELDDSALYLCASSFSQGADTQYFGPGTRLTVL.

The chain has TRBV18 and TRBJ2-5, with unresolved D. This CDR3 has 12 amino acids. Trimming left V 0 bases short and J 1 base short, with 0 bases between. Germline CDR1 KGHSH, CDR2 LQKENI. CDR3: CASSPPQETQYF. The CDR3 bases are TGTGCCAGCTCACCACCCCAAGAGACCCAGTACTTC. The variable domain in full, completed from reference TRBV18 and TRBJ2-5, reads NAGVMQNPRHLVRRRGQEARLRCSPMKGHSHVYWYRQLPEEGLKFMVYLQKENIIDESGMPKERFSAEFPKEGPSILRIQQVVRGDSAAYFCASSPPQETQYFGPGTRLLVL.

This chain links TRBV14 with TRBJ2-3, with D hard to call. The V and J ends lost 0 bases and 0 bases respectively, with 7 bases between them. CDR3 length equals 15 residues. CDR1 and CDR2 (germline): SGHDN, FVKESK. The CDR3 spells CASSQDPSSTDTQYF. The DNA of the CDR3 is TGTGCCAGCAGCCAAGATCCATCTAGCACAGATACGCAGTATTTT.

This clone was seen a handful of times. V and J are TRBV2 and TRBJ2-7, with no clear D. The germline V and J ends were trimmed by 6 bases and 2 bases, with 11 bases remaining between them. Germline CDR1 reads SNHLY; CDR2 reads FYNNEI. The CDR3 runs to 13 residues. CDR3 loop: CASRKGLTYEQYF. The CDR3 DNA reads as TGTGCCAGCAGGAAGGGATTAACCTACGAGCAGTACTTC.